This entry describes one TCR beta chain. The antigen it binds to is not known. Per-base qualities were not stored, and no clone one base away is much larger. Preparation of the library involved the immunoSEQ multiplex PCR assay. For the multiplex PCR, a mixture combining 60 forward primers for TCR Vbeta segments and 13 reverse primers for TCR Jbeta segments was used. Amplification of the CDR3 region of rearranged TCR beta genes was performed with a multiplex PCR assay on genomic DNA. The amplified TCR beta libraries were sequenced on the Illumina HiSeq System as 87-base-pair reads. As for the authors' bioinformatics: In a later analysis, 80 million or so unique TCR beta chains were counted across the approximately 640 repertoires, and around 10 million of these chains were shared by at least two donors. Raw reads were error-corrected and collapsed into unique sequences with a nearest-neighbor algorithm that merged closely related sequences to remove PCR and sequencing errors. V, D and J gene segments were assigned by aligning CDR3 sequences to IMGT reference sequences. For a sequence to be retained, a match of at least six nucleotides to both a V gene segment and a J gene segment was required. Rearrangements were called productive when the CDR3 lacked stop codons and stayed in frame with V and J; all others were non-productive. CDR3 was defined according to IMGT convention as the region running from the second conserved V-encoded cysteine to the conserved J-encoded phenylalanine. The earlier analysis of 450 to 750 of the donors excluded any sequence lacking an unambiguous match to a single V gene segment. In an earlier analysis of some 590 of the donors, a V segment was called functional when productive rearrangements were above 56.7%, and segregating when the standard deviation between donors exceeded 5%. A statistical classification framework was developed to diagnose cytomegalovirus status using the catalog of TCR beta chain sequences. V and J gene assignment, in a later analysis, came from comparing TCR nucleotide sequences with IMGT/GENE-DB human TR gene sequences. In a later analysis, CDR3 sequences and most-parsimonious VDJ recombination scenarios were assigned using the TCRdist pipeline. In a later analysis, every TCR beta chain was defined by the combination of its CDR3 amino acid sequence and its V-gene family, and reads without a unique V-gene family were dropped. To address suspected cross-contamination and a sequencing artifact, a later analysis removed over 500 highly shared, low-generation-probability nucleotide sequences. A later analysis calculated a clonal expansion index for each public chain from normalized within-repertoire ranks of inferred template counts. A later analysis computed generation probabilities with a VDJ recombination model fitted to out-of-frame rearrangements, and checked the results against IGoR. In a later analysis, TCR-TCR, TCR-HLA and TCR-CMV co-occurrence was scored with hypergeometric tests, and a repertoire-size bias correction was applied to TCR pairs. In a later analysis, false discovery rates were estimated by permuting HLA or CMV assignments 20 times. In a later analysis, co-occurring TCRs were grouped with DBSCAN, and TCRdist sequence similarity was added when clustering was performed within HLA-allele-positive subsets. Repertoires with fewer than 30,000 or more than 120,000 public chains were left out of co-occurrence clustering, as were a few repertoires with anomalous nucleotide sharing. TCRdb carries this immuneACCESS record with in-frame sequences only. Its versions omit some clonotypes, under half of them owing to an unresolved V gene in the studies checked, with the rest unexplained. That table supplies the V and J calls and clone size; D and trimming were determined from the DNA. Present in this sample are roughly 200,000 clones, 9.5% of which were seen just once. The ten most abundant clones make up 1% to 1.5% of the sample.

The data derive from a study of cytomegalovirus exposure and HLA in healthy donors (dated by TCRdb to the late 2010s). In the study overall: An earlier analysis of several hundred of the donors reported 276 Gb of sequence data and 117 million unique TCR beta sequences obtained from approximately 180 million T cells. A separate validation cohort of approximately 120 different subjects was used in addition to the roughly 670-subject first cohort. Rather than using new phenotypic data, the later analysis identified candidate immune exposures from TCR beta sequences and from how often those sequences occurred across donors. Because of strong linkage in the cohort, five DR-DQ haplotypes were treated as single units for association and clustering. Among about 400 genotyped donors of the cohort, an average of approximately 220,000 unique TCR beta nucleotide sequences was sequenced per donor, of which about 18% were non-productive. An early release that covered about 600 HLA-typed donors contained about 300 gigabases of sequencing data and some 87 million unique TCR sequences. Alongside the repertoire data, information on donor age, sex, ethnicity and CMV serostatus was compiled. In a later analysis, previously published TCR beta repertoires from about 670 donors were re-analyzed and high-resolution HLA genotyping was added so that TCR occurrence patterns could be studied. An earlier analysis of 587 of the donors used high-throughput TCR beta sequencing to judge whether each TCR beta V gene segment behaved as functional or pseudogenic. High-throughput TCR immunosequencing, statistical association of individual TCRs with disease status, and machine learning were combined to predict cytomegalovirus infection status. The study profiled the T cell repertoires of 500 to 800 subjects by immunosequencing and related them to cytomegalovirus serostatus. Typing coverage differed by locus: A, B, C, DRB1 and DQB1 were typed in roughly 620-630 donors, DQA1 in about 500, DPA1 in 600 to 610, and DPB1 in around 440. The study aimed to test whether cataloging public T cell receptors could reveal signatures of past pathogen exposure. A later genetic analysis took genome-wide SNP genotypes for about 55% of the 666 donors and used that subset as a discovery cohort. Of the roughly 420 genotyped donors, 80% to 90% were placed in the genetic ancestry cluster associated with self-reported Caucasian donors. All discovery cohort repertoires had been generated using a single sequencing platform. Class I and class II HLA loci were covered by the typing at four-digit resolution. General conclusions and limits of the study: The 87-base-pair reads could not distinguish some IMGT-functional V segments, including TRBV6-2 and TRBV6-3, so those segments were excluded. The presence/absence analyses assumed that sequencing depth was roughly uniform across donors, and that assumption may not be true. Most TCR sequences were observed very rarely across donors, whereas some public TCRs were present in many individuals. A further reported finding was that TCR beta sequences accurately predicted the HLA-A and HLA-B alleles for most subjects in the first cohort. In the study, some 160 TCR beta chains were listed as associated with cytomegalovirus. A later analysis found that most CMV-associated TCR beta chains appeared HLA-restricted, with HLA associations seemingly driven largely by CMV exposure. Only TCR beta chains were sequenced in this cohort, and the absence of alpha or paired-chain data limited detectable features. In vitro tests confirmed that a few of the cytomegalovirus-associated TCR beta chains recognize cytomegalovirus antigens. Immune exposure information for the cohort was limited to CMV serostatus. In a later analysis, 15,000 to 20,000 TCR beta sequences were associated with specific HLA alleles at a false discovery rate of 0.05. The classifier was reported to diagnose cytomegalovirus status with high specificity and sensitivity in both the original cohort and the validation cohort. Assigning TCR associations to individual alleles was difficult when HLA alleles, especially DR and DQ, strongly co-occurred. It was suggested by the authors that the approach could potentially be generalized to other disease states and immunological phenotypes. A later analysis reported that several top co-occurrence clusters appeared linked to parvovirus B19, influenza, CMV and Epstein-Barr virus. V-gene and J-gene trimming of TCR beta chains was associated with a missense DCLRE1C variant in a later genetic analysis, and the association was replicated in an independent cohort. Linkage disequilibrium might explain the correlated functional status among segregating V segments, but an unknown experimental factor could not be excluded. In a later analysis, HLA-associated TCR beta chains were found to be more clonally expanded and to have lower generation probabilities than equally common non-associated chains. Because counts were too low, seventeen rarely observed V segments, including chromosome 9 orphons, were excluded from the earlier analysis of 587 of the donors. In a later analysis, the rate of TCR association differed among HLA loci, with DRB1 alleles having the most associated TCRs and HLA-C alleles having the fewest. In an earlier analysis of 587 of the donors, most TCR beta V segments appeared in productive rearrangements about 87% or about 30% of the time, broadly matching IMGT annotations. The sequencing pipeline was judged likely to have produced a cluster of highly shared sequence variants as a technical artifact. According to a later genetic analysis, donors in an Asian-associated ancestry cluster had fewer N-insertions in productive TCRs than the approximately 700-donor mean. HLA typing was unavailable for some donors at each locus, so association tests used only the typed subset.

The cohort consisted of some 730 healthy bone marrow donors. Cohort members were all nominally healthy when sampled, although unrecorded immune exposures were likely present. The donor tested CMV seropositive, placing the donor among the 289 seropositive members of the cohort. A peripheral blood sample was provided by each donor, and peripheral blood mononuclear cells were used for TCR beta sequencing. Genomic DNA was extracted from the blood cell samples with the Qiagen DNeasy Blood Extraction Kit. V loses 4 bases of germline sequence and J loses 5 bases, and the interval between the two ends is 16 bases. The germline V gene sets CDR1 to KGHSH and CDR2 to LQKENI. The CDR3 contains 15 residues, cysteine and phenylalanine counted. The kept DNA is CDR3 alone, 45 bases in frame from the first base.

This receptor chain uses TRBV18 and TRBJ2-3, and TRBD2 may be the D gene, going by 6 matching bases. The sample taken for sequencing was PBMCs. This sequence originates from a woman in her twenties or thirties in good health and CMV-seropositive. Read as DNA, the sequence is TGTGCCAGCTCACGTGAAGTAGGGCGGGAAGATACGCAGTATTTT. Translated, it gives CASSREVGREDTQYF.